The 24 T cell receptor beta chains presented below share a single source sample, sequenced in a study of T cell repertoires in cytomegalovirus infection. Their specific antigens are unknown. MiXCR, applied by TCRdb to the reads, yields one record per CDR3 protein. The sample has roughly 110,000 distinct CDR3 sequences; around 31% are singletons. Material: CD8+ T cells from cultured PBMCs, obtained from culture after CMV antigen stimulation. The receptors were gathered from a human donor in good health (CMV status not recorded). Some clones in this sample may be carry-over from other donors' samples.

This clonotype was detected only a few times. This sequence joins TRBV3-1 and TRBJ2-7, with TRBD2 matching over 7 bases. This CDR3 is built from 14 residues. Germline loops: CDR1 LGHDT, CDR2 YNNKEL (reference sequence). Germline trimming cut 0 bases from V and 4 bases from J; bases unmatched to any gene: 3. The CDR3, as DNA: TGTGCCAGCAGCCAAGACGGGACTACATACGAGCAGTACTTC. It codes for CASSQDGTTYEQYF.

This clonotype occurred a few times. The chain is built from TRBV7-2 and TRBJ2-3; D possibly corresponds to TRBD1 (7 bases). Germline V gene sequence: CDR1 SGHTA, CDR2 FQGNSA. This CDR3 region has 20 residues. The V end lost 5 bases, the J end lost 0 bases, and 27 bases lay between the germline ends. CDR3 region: CASSPMGGTVPPVSTDTQYF. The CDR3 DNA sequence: TGTGCCAGCAGCCCTATGGGCGGGACAGTCCCACCAGTTAGCACAGATACGCAGTATTTT.

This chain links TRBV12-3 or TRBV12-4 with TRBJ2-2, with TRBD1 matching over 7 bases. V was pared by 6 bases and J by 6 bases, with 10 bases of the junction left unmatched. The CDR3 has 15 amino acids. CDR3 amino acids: CASSGDRAAAGELFF. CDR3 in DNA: TGTGCCAGCAGCGGGGACAGAGCAGCCGCCGGGGAGCTGTTTTTT.

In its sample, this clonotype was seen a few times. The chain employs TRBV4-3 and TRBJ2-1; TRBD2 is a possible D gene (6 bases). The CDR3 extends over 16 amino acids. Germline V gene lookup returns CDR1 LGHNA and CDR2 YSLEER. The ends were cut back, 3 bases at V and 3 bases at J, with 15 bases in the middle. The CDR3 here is CASSQDVAGYYNEQFF. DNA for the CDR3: TGCGCCAGCAGCCAGGACGTGGCGGGGTACTACAATGAGCAGTTCTTC.

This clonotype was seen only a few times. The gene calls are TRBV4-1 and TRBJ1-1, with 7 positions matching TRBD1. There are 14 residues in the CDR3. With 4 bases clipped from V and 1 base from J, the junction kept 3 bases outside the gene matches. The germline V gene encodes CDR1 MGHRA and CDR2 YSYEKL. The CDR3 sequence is CASSPRTGNTEAFF. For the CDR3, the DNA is TGCGCCAGCAGCCCTCGGACAGGGAACACTGAAGCTTTCTTT.

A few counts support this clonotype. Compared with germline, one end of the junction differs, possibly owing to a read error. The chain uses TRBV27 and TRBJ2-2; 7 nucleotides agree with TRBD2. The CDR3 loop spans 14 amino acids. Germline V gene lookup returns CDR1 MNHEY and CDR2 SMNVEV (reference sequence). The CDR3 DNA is TGTGCCAGCAGTTTGTCCGGACTCCCGGGGGGGCTGTTTTTT. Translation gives CASSLSGLPGGLFF.

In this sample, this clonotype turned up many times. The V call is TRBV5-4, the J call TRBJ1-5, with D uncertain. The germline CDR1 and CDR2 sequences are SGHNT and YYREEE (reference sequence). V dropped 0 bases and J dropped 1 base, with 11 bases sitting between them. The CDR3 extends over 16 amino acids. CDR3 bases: TGTGCCAGCAGCTTGGACGGGCAGCTGAGCAATCAGCCCCAGCATTTT. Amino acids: CASSLDGQLSNQPQHF.

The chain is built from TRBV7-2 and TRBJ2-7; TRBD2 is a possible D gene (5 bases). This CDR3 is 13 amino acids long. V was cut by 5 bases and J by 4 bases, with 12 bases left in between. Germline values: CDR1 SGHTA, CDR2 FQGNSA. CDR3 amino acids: CASSPSRGYEQYF. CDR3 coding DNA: TGTGCCAGCAGCCCCAGTCGGGGATACGAGCAGTACTTC.

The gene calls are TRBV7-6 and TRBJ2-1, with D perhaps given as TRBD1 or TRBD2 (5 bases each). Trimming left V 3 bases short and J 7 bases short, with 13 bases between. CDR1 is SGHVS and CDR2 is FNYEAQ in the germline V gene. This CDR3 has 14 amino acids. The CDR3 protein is CASSFTSWGNEQFF. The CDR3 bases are TGTGCCAGCAGCTTTACTAGTTGGGGGAATGAGCAGTTCTTC.

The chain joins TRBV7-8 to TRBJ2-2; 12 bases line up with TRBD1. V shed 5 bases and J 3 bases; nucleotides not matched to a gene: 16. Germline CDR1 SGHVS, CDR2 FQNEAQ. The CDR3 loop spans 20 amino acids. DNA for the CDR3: TGTGCCAGCAGCCATTCTGCGGGGACAGGGGGCAAGTGGGACACCGGGGAGCTGTTTTTT. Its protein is CASSHSAGTGGKWDTGELFF.

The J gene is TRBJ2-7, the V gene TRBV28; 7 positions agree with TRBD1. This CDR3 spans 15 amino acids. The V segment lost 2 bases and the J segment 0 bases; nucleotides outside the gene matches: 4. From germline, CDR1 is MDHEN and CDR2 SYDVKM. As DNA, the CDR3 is TGTGCCAGCAGTTTAGGGACAGACAGCTCCTACGAGCAGTACTTC. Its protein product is CASSLGTDSSYEQYF.

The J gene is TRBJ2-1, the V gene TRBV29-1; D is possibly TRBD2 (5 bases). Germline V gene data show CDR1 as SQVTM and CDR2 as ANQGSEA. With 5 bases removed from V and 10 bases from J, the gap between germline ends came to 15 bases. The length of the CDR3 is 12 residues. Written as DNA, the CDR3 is TGCAGCGTTACTGGCGGGTCGGGAGAGCAGTTCTTC. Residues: CSVTGGSGEQFF.

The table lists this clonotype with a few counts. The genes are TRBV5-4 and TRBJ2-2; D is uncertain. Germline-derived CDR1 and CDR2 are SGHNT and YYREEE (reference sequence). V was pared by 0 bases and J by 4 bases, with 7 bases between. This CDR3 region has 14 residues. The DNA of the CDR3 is TGTGCCAGCAGCTTGGAGACAAGCACCGGGGAGCTGTTTTTT. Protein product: CASSLETSTGELFF.

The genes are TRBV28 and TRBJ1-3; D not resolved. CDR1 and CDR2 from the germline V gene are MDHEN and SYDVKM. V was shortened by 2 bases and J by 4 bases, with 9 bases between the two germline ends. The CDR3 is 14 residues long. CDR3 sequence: CASSLSFGGNTIYF. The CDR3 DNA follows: TGTGCCAGCAGTTTAAGCTTCGGGGGAAACACCATATATTTT.

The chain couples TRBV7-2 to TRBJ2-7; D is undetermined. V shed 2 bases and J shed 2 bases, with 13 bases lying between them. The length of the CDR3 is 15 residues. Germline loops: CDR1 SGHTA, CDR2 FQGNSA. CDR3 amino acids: CASSLLMAVPYEQYF. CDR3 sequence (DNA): TGTGCCAGCAGCTTATTGATGGCGGTACCCTACGAGCAGTACTTC.

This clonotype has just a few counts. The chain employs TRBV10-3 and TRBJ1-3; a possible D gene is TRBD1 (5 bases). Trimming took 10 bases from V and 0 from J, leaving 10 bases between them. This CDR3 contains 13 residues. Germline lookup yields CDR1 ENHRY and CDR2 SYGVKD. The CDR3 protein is CATTTVSGNTIYF. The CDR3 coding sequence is TGTGCCACAACGACAGTCTCTGGAAACACCATATATTTT.

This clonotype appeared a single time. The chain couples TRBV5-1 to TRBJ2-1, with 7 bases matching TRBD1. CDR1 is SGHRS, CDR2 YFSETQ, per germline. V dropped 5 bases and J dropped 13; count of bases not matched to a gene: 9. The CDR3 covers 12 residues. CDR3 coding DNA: TGCGCCAGCAGACGGTCAGGACAGGAACAGTTCTTC. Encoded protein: CASRRSGQEQFF. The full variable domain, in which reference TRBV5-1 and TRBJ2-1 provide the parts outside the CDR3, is KAGVTQTPRYLIKTRGQQVTLSCSPISGHRSVSWYQQTPGQGLQFLFEYFSETQRNKGNFPGRFSGRQFSNSRSEMNVSTLELGDSALYLCASRRSGQEQFFGPGTRLTVL.

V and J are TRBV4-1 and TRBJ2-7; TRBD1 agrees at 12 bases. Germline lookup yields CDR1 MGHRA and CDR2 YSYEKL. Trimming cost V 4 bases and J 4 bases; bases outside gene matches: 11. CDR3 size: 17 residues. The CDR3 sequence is CASSPGTGTGGSYEQYF. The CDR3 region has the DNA TGCGCCAGCAGCCCCGGTACCGGGACAGGGGGCTCTTACGAGCAGTACTTC.

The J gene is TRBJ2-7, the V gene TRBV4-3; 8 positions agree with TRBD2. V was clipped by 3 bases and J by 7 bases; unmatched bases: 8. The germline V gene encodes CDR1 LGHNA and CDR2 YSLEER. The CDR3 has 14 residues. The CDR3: CASSQRGANSEQYF. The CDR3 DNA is TGCGCCAGCAGCCAGCGGGGGGCCAATTCGGAGCAGTACTTC.

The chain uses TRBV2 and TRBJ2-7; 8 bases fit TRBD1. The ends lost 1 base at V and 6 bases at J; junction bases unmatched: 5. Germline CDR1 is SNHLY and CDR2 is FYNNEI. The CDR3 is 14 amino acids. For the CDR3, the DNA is TGTGCCAGCAGTGAAGTTGCAGGGGGCTTCGAGCAGTACTTC. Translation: CASSEVAGGFEQYF.

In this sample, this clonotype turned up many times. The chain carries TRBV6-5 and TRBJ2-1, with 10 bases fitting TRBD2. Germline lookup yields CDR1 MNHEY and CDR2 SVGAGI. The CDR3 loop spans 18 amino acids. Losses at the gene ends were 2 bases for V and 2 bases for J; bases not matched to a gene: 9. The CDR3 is CASSYHPRLAGAYNEQFF. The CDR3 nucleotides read TGTGCCAGCAGTTACCACCCTCGTCTAGCGGGGGCCTACAATGAGCAGTTCTTC.

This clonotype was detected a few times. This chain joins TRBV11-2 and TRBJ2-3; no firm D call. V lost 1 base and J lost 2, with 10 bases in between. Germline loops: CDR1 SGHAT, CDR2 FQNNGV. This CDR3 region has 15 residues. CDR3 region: CASSLGWQPTDTQYF. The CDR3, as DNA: TGTGCCAGCAGCTTAGGATGGCAACCCACAGATACGCAGTATTTT.

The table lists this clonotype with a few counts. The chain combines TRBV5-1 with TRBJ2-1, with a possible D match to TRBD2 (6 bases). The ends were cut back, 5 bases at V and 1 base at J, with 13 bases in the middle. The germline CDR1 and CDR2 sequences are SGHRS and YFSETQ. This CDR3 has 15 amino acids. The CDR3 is CASRTDGGSYNEQFF. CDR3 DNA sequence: TGCGCCAGCAGGACGGACGGAGGGTCCTACAATGAGCAGTTCTTC.

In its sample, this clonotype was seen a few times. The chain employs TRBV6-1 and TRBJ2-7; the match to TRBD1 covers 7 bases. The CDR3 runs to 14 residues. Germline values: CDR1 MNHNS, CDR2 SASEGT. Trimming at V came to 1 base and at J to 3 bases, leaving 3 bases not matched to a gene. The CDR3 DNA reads TGTGCCAGCAGTGAAGACAGGGGATTCTACGAGCAGTACTTC. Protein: CASSEDRGFYEQYF.